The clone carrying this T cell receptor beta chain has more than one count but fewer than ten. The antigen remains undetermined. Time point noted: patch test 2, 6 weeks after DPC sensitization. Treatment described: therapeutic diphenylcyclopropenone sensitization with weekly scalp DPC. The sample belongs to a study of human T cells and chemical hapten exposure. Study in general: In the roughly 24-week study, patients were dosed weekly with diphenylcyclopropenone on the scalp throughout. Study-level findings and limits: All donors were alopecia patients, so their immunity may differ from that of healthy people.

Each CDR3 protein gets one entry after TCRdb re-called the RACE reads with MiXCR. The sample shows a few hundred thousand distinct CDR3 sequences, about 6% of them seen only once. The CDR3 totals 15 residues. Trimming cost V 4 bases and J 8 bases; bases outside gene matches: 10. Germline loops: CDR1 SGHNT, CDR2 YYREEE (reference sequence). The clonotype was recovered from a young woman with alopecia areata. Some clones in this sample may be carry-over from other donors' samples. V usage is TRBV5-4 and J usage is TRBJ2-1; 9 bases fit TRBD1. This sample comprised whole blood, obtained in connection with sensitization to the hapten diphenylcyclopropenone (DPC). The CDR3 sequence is CASSVTDRGGDEQFF. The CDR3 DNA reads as TGTGCCAGCAGCGTGACGGACAGGGGTGGGGATGAGCAGTTCTTC. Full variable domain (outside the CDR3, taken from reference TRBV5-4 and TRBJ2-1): ETGVTQSPTHLIKTRGQQVTLRCSSQSGHNTVSWYQQALGQGPQFIFQYYREEENGRGNFPPRFSGLQFPNYSSELNVNALELDDSALYLCASSVTDRGGDEQFFGPGTRLTVL.